One T cell receptor (beta chain) is described in this entry. No antigen is known for it. The data were obtained in a study of shared clonotypes between healthy human individuals. Looking at the study overall: Donors had three CD4 naive, three CD4 memory, two CD8 naive and one CD8 memory plate apiece.

The CDR3 covers 17 residues. Between the trimmed V and J ends, which lost 4 bases and 4 bases, there was a span of 20 bases. Germline V gene data show CDR1 as MGHDK and CDR2 as SYGVNS. The assay was carried out at the deep level. Method: immunoSEQ multiplex PCR; TCRdb's copy keeps in-frame clones and lacks some. The sample gives 950,000 to 1,300,000 clones, about 75% of which show up once; nearly 1.5% is in the top ten. Study results and caveats: Shared clonotypes across all four donors exceeded non-shared ones in generation probability.

The specimen was memory CD4+ T cells sorted from blood. Subset denoted: CD45RA-negative fraction. J is TRBJ2-1 and V is TRBV25-1; TRBD2 is a possible D gene (8 bases). The sequence was collected from a young man in good health. This CDR3 reads CASSVKRGLAGYNEQFF. The CDR3 coding sequence is TGTGCCAGCAGTGTAAAAAGGGGGCTAGCGGGTTACAATGAGCAGTTCTTC. The full variable domain, completed using reference TRBV25-1 and TRBJ2-1, is EADIYQTPRYLVIGTGKKITLECSQTMGHDKMYWYQQDPGMELHLIHYSYGVNSTEKGDLSSESTVSRIRTEHFPLTLESARPSHTSQYLCASSVKRGLAGYNEQFFGPGTRLTVL.